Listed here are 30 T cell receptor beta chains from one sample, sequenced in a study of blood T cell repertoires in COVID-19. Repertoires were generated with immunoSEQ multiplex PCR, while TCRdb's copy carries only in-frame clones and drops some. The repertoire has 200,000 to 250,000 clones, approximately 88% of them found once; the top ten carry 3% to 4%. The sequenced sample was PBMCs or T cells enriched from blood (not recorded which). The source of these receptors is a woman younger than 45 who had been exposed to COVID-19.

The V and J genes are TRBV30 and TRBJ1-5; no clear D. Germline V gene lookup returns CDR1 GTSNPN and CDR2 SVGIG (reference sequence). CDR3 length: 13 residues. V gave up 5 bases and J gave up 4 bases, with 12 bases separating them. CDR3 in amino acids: CAWSEVENQPQHF. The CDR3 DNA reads TGTGCCTGGTCCGAGGTGGAAAATCAGCCCCAGCATTTT.

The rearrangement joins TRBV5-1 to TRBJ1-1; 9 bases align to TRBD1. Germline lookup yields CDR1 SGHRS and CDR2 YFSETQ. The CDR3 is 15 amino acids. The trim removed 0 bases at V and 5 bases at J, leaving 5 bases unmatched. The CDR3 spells CASSLEGQGGTEAFF. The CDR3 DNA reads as TGCGCCAGCAGCTTGGAGGGACAGGGAGGGACTGAAGCTTTCTTT. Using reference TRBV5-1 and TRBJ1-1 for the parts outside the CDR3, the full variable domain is KAGVTQTPRYLIKTRGQQVTLSCSPISGHRSVSWYQQTPGQGLQFLFEYFSETQRNKGNFPGRFSGRQFSNSRSEMNVSTLELGDSALYLCASSLEGQGGTEAFFGQGTRLTVV.

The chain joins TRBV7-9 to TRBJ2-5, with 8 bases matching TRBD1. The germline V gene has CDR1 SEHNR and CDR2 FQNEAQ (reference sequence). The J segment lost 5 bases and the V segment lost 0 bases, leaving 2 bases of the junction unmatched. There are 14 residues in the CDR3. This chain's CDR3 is CASSLATGAETQYF. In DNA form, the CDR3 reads TGTGCCAGCAGCTTAGCGACAGGGGCGGAGACCCAGTACTTC.

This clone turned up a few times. The CDR3 nucleotides read TGTGCCACCAGTGCCGGACGGGGTAATAATTCACCCCTCCACTTT. It encodes CATSAGRGNNSPLHF. The V gene is TRBV24-1, the J gene TRBJ1-6, with D unclear. Trimming removed 5 bases from V and 5 bases from J, with 12 bases in between. The CDR3 length is 15 residues. Germline CDR1 and CDR2: KGHDR and SFDVKD.

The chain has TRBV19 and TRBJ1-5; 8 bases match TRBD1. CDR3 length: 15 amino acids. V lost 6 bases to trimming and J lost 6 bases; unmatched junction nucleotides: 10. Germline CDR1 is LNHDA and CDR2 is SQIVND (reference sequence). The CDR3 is CASRENPGGLQPQHF. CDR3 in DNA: TGTGCCAGTAGGGAAAACCCAGGGGGCCTTCAGCCCCAGCATTTT.

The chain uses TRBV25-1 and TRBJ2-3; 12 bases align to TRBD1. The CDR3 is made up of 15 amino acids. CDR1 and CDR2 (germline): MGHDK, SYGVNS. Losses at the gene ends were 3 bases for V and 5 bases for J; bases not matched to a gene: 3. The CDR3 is CASSDWDRGQDTQYF. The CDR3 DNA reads TGTGCCAGCAGTGATTGGGACAGGGGGCAAGATACGCAGTATTTT.

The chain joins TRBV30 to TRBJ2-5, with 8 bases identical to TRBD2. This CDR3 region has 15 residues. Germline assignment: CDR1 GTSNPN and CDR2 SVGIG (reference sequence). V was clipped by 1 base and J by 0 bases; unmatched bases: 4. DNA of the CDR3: TGTGCCTGGAGTGGTAGCGGGGAATACCAAGAGACCCAGTACTTC. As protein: CAWSGSGEYQETQYF.

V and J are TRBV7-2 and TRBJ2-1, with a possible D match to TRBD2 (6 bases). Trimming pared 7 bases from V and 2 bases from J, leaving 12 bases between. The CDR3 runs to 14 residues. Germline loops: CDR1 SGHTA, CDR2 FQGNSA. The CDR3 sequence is CASIPSATYNEQFF. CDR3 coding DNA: TGTGCCAGCATCCCTAGCGCCACCTACAATGAGCAGTTCTTC.

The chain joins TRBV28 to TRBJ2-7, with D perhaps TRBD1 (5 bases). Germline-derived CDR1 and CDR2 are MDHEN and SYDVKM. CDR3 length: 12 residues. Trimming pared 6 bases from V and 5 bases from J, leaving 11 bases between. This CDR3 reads CASRGQGHEQYF. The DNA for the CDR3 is TGTGCCAGCAGGGGGCAGGGCCACGAGCAGTACTTC. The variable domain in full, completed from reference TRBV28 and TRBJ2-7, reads DVKVTQSSRYLVKRTGEKVFLECVQDMDHENMFWYRQDPGLGLRLIYFSYDVKMKEKGDIPEGYSVSREKKERFSLILESASTNQTSMYLCASRGQGHEQYFGPGTRLTVT.

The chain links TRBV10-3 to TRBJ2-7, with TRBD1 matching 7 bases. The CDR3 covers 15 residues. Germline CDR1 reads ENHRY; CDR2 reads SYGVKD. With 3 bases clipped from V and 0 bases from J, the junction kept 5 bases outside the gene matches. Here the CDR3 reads CAISDSGQPSYEQYF. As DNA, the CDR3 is TGTGCCATCAGTGATTCGGGACAGCCCTCCTACGAGCAGTACTTC.

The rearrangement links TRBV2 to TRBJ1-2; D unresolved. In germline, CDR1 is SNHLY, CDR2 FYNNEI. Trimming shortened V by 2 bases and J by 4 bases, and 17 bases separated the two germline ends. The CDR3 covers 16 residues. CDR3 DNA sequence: TGTGCCAGCAGTGAACGGCTTAACCCCAGGATCTATGGCTACACCTTC. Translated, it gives CASSERLNPRIYGYTF.

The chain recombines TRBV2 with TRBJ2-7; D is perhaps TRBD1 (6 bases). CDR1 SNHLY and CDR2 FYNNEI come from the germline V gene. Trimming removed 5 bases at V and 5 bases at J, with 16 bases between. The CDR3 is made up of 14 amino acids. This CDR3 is CASSIDRNGDEQYF. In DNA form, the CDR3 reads TGTGCCAGCAGTATTGACAGGAATGGGGACGAGCAGTACTTC. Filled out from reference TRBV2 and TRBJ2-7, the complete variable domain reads EPEVTQTPSHQVTQMGQEVILRCVPISNHLYFYWYRQILGQKVEFLVSFYNNEISEKSEIFDDQFSVERPDGSNFTLKIRSTKLEDSAMYFCASSIDRNGDEQYFGPGTRLTVT.

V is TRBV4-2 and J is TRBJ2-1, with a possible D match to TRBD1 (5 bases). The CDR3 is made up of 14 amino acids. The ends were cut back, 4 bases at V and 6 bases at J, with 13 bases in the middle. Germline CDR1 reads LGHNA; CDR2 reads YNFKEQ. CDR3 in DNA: TGTGCCAGCAGCCGAAGCCAGGGCGGCAATGAGCAGTTCTTC. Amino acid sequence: CASSRSQGGNEQFF.

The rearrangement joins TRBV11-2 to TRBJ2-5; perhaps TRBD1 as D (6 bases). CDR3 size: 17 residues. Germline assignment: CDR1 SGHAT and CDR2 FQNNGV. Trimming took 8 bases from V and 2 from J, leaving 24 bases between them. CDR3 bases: TGTGCCAGCGGCCAACACACATTACAGGGTACTCAAGAGACCCAGTACTTC. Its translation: CASGQHTLQGTQETQYF.

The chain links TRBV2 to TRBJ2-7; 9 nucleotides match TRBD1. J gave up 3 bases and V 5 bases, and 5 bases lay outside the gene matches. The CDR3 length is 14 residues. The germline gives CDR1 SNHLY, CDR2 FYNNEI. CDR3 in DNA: TGTGCCAGCAGTCTTCTGACAGGGGGCTACGAGCAGTACTTC. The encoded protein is CASSLLTGGYEQYF.

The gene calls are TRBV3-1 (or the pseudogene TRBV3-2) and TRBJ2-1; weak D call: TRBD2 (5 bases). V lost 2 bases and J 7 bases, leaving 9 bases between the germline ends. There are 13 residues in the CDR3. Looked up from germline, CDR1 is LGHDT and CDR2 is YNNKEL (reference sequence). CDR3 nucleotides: TGTGCCAGCAGCCAATTTACGGGAAATGAGCAGTTCTTC. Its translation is CASSQFTGNEQFF.

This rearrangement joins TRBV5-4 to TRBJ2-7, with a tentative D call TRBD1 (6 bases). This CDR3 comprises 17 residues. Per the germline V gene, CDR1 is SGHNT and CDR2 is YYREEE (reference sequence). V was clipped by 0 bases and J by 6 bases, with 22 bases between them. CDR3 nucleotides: TGTGCCAGCAGCTTGGGGCCAGGGGATCGCCAGGGCCTCGAGCAGTACTTC. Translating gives CASSLGPGDRQGLEQYF.

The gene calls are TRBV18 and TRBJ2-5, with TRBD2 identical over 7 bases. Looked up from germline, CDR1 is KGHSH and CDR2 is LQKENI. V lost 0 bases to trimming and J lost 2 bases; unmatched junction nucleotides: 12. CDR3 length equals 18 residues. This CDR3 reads CASSPPGVIGTKQETQYF. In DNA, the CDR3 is TGTGCCAGCTCACCACCGGGGGTCATCGGGACTAAACAAGAGACCCAGTACTTC.

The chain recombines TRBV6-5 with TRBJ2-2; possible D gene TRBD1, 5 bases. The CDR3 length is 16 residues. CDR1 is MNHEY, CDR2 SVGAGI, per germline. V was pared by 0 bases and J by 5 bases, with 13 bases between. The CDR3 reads CASSYSLKQVTGELFF. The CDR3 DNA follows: TGTGCCAGCAGTTACTCTCTTAAACAGGTGACCGGGGAGCTGTTTTTT.

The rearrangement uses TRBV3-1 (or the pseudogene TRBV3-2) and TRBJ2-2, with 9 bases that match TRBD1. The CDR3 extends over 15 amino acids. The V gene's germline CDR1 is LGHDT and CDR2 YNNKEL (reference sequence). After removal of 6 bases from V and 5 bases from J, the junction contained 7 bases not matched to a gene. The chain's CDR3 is CASSRGTGKTGELFF. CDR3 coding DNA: TGTGCCAGCAGTCGAGGGACAGGGAAGACCGGGGAGCTGTTTTTT.

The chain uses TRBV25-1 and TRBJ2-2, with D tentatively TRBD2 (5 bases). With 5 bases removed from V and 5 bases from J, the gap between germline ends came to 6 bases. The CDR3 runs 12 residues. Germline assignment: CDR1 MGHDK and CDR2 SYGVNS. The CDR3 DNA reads TGTGCCAGCAGTTCGGGGACCGGGGAGCTGTTTTTT. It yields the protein CASSSGTGELFF.

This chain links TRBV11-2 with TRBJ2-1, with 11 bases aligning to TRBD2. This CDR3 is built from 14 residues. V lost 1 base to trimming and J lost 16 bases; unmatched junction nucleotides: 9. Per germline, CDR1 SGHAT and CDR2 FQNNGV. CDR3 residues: CASSLGGSGRALFF. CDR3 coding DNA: TGTGCCAGCAGCTTAGGGGGTAGCGGGAGGGCCCTTTTCTTC.

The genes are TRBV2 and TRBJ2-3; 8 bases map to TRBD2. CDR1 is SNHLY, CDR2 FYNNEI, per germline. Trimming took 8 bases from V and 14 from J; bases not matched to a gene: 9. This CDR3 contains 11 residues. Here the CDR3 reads CASEGTRLPYF. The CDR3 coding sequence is TGTGCCAGCGAGGGGACTAGATTGCCGTATTTT.

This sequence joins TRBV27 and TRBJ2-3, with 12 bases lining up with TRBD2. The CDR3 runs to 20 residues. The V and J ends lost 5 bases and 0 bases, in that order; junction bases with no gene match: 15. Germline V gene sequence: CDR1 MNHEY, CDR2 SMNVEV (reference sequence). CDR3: CASSPTLAGGPEGSTDTQYF. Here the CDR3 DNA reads TGTGCCAGCAGTCCGACCCTAGCGGGAGGGCCGGAGGGAAGCACAGATACGCAGTATTTT.

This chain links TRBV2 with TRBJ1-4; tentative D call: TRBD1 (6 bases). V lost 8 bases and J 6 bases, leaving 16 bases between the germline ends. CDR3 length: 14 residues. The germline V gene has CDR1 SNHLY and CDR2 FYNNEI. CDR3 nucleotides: TGTGCCAGCGTGACGGGGGGCCTTGATGAAAAACTGTTTTTT. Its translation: CASVTGGLDEKLFF.

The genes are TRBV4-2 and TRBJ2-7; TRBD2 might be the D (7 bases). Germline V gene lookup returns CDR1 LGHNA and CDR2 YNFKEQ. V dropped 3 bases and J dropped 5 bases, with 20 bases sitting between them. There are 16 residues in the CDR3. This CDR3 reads CASSQGGASSSDEQYF. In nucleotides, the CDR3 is TGTGCCAGCAGCCAGGGGGGGGCTAGCTCTTCGGACGAGCAGTACTTC.

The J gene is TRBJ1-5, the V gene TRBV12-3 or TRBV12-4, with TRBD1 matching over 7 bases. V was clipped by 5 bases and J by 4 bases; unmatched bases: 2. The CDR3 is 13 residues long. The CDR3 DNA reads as TGTGCCAGCAGTGCAGGGGGGAATCAGCCCCAGCATTTT. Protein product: CASSAGGNQPQHF.

The CDR3 protein is CASSAFARREQYF. CDR3 DNA sequence: TGTGCCAGCAGCGCCTTCGCGCGGCGGGAGCAGTACTTC. J is TRBJ2-7 and V is TRBV7-9, with unresolved D. The CDR3 is 13 amino acids. The V end was cut by 5 bases, the J end by 7 bases, with 15 bases between. Germline V gene sequence: CDR1 SEHNR, CDR2 FQNEAQ (reference sequence).

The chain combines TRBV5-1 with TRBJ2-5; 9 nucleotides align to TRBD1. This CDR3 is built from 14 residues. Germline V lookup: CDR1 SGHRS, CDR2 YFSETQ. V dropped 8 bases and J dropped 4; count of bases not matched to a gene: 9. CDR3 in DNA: TGCGCCAGTTCCGGGACAGGGTTAAGAGAGACCCAGTACTTC. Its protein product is CASSGTGLRETQYF.

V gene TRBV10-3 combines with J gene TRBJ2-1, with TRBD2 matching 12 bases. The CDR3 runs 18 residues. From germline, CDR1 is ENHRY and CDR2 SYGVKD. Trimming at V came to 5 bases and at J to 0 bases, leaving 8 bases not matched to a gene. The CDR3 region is CAISPTSGSLASYNEQFF. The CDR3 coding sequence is TGTGCCATCAGTCCGACTAGCGGGAGCCTCGCCTCCTACAATGAGCAGTTCTTC.